This record covers a single T cell receptor beta chain. In this sample, this clone turned up once. Its specific antigen is unknown. The sample holds no much larger clone one base away, and base qualities are not on file. The record originates from a study of blood T cell repertoires in COVID-19 (dated by TCRdb to about 2020). Regarding the research as a whole: The collaborator samples originated in the United States, Italy and Spain and spanned the acute and convalescent phases of COVID-19. The samples were drawn from two sources: the first 160 participants of the ongoing ImmuneRACE study, and approximately 1,300 subjects contributed by 6 global collaborators. The material from the prospective study consisted of cDNA or gDNA derived from T cells, B-cell-depleted T cells, or PBMCs. The repertoires were made available in a free public database intended to serve as a resource for research on the immune response to SARS-CoV-2. Where available, HLA class I and class II types were obtained from metadata supplied by the sample provider rather than from assay-based typing. Deeply sampled blood TCRbeta repertoires from subjects exposed to, actively infected with, or recovered from COVID-19 were included in the dataset. Sample metadata almost always included a de-identified subject ID, COVID-19 status, age in years and sex. What the work shows at the level of the full study, not this receptor alone: The amount of clinical and demographic metadata varied by source and participant and was provided uncurated.

TCRbeta CDR3 regions were amplified from genomic DNA by means of the immunoSEQ Assay, a bias-controlled multiplex PCR. The authors' pipeline ran thus. The number of nucleated cells in each sample was estimated by amplification of reference gene primers within the assay. Sequence reads were collapsed and filtered to measure the absolute abundance of every unique TCRbeta CDR3 rearrangement. For each sample, productive Simpson clonality was calculated as the square root of Simpson's diversity index over productive rearrangements. In TCRdb, the immuneACCESS table is reduced to in-frame sequences with V and J assigned. These tables do not hold every clone; where another copy was compared, an unresolved V gene accounts for under half, and the others remain unexplained. V and J calls and clone size are those listed in that table; D and trimming were worked out from the DNA. Within this sample are about 200,000 clones, with roughly 78% of them counted one time only. The ten largest clonotypes hold roughly 12% of the sample.

From cysteine to phenylalanine, the CDR3 is 17 amino acids long. Left in the record is the CDR3 DNA by itself, 51 bases read in frame from the first base. Each collaborating institution followed its own protocols to collect whole blood in K2EDTA tubes. For TCRbeta analysis, collaborators shipped samples as frozen whole blood, isolated PBMCs, or DNA extracted from either of those sample types. The sequence joins TRBV21-1 to TRBJ1-3. TRBV21-1 corresponds to a pseudogene. The sample consisted of peripheral blood. The source is a woman in her thirties or forties with acute or convalescent COVID-19. The CDR3: CASSKALGGKGGNTIYF. DNA sequence: TGTGCCAGCAGCAAAGCGCTTGGAGGGAAAGGTGGAAACACCATATATTTT.